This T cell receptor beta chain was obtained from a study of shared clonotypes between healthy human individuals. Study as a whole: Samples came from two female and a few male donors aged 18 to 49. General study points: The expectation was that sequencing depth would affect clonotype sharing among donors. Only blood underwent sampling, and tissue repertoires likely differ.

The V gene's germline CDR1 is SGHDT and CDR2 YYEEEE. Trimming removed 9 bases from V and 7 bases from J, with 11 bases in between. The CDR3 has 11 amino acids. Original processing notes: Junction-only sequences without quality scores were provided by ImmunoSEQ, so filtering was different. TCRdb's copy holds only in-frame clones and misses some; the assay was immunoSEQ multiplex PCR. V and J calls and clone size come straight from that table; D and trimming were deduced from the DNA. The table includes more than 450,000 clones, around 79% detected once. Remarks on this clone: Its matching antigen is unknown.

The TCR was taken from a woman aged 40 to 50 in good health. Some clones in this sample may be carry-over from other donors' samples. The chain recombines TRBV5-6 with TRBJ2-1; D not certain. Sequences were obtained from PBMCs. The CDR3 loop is CATTGFNEQFF. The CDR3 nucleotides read TGTGCCACCACGGGCTTTAATGAGCAGTTCTTC.